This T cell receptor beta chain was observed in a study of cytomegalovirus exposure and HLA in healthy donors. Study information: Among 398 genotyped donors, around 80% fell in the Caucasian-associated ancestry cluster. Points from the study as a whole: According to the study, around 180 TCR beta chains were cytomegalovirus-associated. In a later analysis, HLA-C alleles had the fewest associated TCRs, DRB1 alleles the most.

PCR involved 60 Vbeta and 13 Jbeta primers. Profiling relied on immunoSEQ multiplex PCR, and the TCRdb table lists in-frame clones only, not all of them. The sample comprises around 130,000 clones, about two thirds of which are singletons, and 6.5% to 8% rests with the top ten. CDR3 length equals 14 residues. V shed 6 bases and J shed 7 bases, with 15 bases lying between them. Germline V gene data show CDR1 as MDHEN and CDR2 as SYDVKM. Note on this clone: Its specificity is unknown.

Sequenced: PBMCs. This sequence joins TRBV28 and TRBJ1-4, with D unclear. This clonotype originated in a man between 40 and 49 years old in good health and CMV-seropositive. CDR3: CASRGSGGSEKLFF. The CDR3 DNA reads TGTGCCAGCAGGGGATCGGGCGGGTCTGAAAAACTGTTTTTT.